Listed below are T cell receptor beta chains from one sample, sequenced in a study of graft-versus-host responses after intestinal transplantation. No antigens are known for them. The method was immunoSEQ multiplex PCR; TCRdb's version includes in-frame clones alone and lacks a portion of them. The sample yields 96,000 or so clones, roughly 90% seen once. Source: unstimulated CD4+ T cells sorted from spleen or lymph node cells, taken before intestinal transplant. These receptors originate from a human donor who received an intestinal transplant. Each CDR3 is given with its conserved first and last residue. The D gene is left open where the match is weak. Clone size appears in some rows only: once, few, many, or a class for an expanded clone.

>NA|NA|TRBJ1-1|TRBV18
CASSPVFLSTEAFF
>TRBD1|NA|TRBJ1-2|TRBV19
CASSIVPIQGQFGYTF
>TRBD1|few|TRBJ1-6|TRBV5-6
CASSLRQGSNSPLHF
>TRBD2|NA|TRBJ2-1|TRBV30
CAWSGTRIRRGEQFF
>NA|NA|TRBJ1-4|TRBV4-1
CASSPHQVSNEKLFF
>TRBD1|NA|TRBJ1-5|TRBV7-9
CASSRDSLNQPQHF
>NA|NA|TRBJ1-1|TRBV5-1
CASSPLGSTEAFF
>NA|NA|TRBJ1-2|TRBV28
CASSFVANYGYTF
>TRBD1|NA|TRBJ1-1|TRBV19
CASSTWGTGQNTEAFF
>NA|NA|TRBJ1-1|TRBV19
CASGDTEAFF
>NA|once|TRBJ1-1|TRBV5-4
CASSLDRLNTEAFF
>TRBD1|NA|TRBJ1-5|TRBV28
CASRPWGQGFNQPQHF
>NA|NA|TRBJ1-6|TRBV7-9
CASSPRDIPISPLHF
>TRBD2|NA|TRBJ2-1|TRBV7-7
CASSLAGLAGAPYNEQFF
>NA|NA|TRBJ1-1|TRBV30
CAWSVRWRQPEAFF
>NA|NA|TRBJ2-2|TRBV5-1
CASSVISGELFF
>TRBD1|NA|TRBJ1-6|TRBV4-2
CASSQEPLIQGQNSYNSPLHF
>NA|once|TRBJ1-5|TRBV9
CASSRQVNQPQHF
>NA|NA|TRBJ2-1|TRBV19
CASSTQGATPNNEQFF
>NA|NA|TRBJ2-6|TRBV27
CASSPRGTSGANVLTF
>NA|NA|TRBJ2-1|TRBV6-5
CASSYRQSYNEQFF
>NA|NA|TRBJ1-1|TRBV6-1
CASSEEGGTEAFF
>NA|NA|TRBJ1-2|TRBV6-1
CASSDTVKTGGYTF
>TRBD1|NA|TRBJ2-1|TRBV30
CAWSASTGVNEQFF
>TRBD1|NA|TRBJ2-5|TRBV5-6
CASSLGQGETQYF
>TRBD1|NA|TRBJ1-1|TRBV9
CASSAYRGGRNTEAFF
>NA|NA|TRBJ1-5|TRBV5-1
CASSLQPGDSNQPQHF
>NA|NA|TRBJ1-1|TRBV5-1
CASSGDWSNTEAFF
>TRBD1|NA|TRBJ2-1|TRBV9
CASSIRDRAYNEQFF
>TRBD1|NA|TRBJ2-7|TRBV5-1
CASSPAQGTYEQYF
>TRBD2|NA|TRBJ2-1|TRBV9
CASSANPAGDEQFF
>NA|NA|TRBJ2-3|TRBV4-1
CASSQGVSADTQYF
>TRBD2|NA|TRBJ2-1|TRBV11-2
CASSFPTTGGDNEQFF
>NA|few|TRBJ2-7|TRBV5-1
CASMRVANSYEQYF
>NA|NA|TRBJ2-3|TRBV6-5
CASSYSPSGTDTQYF
>TRBD2|NA|TRBJ2-7|TRBV4-2
CASSPSYSGDYEQYF
>TRBD1|NA|TRBJ1-4|TRBV7-6
CASSTRQGELFF
>NA|NA|TRBJ1-3|TRBV2
CASSGSSGNTIYF
>NA|once|TRBJ2-1|TRBV6-6
CASSYDSGNEQFF
>TRBD1|NA|TRBJ1-5|TRBV2
CASTTGIHNQPQHF
>NA|NA|TRBJ2-3|TRBV2
CARRQGTDTQYF
>NA|NA|TRBJ1-1|TRBV19
CASSKRRVRTEAFF
>TRBD1|NA|TRBJ2-5|TRBV5-8
CASSLGRQGWETQYF
>NA|NA|TRBJ1-2|TRBV9
CASSVSGGTNYGYTF
>TRBD2|once|TRBJ2-3|TRBV5-1
CASMFGGAGTQYF
>TRBD2|NA|TRBJ2-3|TRBV4-2
CASSQEGSSGRLADTQYF